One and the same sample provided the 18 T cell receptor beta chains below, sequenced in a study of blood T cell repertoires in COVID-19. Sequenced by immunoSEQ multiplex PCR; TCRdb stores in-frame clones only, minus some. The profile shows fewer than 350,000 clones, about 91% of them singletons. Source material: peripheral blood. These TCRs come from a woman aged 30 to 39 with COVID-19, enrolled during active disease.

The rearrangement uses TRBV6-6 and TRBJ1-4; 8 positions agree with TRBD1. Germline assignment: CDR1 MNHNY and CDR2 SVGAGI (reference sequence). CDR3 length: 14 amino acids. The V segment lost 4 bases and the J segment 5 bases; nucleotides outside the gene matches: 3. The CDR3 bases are TGTGCCAGCAGTTCGACAGGGGAGAATGAAAAACTGTTTTTT. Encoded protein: CASSSTGENEKLFF.

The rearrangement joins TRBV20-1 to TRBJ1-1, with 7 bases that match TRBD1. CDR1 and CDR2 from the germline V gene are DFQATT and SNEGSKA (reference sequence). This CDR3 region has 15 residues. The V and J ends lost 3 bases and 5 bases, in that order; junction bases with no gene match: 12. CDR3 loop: CSASYPAGGKTEAFF. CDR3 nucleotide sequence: TGCAGTGCTAGTTACCCGGCAGGGGGTAAAACTGAAGCTTTCTTT.

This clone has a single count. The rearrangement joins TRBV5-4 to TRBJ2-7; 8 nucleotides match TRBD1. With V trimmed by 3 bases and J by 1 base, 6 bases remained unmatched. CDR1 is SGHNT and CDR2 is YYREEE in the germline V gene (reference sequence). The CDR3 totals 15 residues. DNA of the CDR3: TGTGCCAGCAGCTACCGACAGGGGCTTTCCTACGAGCAGTACTTC. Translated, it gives CASSYRQGLSYEQYF.

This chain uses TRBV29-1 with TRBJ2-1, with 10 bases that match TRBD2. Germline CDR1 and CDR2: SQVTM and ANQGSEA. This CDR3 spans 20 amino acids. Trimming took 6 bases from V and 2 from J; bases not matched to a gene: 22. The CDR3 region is CSVNLRAGGPLPRAYNEQFF. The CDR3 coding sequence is TGCAGCGTAAATCTACGAGCGGGGGGGCCCCTCCCAAGGGCCTACAATGAGCAGTTCTTC.

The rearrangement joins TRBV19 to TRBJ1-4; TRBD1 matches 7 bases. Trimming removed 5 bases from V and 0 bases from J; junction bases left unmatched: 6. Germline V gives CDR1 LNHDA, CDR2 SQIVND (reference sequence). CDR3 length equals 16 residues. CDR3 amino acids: CASSFGTVATNEKLFF. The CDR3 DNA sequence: TGTGCCAGTAGTTTCGGGACAGTTGCAACTAATGAAAAACTGTTTTTT.

CDR3 sequence: CASSLRGLGQPQHF. CDR3 in DNA: TGTGCCAGCAGTTTAAGGGGTTTGGGTCAGCCCCAGCATTTT. V gene TRBV28 combines with J gene TRBJ1-5; TRBD1 might be the D (5 bases). The germline V gene encodes CDR1 MDHEN and CDR2 SYDVKM. The V and J ends lost 2 bases and 6 bases respectively, with 11 bases between them. The CDR3 runs 14 residues.

This CDR3 reads CASSLAAVPQETQYF. The CDR3 DNA reads as TGTGCCAGCAGCTTAGCGGCAGTTCCTCAAGAGACCCAGTACTTC. The V call is TRBV7-3, the J call TRBJ2-5; D gene ambiguous. V gave up 2 bases and J gave up 2 bases, with 12 bases separating them. The germline CDR1 and CDR2 sequences are SGHTA and FQGTGA. The CDR3 consists of 15 residues.

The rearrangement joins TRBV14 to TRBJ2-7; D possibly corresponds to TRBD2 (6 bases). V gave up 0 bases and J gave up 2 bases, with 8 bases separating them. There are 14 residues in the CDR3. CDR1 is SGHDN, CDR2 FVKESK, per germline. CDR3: CASSQEWGAYEQYF. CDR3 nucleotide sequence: TGTGCCAGCAGCCAAGAGTGGGGGGCCTACGAGCAGTACTTC.

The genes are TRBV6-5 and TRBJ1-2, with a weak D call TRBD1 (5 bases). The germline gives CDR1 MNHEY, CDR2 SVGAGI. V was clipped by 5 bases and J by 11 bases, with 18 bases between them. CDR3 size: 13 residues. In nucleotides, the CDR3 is TGTGCCAGCAGTCGCAGGGCCCAGGTTAGGTACACCTTC. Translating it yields CASSRRAQVRYTF.

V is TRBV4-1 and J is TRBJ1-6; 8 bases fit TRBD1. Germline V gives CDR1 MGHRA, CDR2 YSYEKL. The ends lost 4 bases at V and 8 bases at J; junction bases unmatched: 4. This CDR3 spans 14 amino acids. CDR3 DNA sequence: TGCGCCAGCAGCCCCGGGACAGGAGATTCACCCCTCCACTTT. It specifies CASSPGTGDSPLHF.

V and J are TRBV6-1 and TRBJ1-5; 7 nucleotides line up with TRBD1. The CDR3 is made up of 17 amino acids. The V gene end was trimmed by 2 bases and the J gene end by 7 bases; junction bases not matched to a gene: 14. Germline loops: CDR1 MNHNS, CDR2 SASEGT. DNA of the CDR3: TGTGCCAGCAGTGAATCCCGGGGTCGACAGGGCGGCCAGCCCCAGCATTTT. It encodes CASSESRGRQGGQPQHF.

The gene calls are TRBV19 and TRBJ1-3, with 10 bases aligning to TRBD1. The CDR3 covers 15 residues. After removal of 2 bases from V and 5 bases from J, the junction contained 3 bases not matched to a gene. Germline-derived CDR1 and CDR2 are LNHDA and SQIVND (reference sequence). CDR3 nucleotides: TGTGCCAGTAGTATACCGGGACAGGGGCGAAACACCATATATTTT. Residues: CASSIPGQGRNTIYF.

The CDR3 nucleotides are TGTGCCAGCAGCTTAGGGGCAAGCTCTGGCTACACCTTC. The encoded protein is CASSLGASSGYTF. The rearrangement uses TRBV7-9 and TRBJ1-2, with D uncertain. The V end was cut by 1 base, the J end by 7 bases, with 10 bases between. CDR3 length: 13 residues. Germline V gene lookup returns CDR1 SEHNR and CDR2 FQNEAQ (reference sequence).

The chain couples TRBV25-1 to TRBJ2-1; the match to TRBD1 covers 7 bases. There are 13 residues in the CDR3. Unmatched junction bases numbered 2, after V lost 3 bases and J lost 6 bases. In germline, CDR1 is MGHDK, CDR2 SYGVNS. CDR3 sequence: CASSDRGSNEQFF. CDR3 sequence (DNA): TGTGCCAGCAGTGACAGGGGGAGCAATGAGCAGTTCTTC.

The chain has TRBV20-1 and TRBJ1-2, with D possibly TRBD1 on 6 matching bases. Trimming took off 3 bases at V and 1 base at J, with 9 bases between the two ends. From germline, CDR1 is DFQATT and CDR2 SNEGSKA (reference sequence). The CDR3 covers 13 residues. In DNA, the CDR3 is TGCAGTGCTAGTCCGGACAGTAACTATGGCTACACCTTC. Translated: CSASPDSNYGYTF.

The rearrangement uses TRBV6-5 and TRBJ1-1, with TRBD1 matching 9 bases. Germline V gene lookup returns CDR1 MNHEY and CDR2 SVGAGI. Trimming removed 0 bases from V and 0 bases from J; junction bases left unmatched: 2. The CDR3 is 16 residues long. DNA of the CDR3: TGTGCCAGCAGTTACTCTGGGGACAGGGTGAACACTGAAGCTTTCTTT. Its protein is CASSYSGDRVNTEAFF.

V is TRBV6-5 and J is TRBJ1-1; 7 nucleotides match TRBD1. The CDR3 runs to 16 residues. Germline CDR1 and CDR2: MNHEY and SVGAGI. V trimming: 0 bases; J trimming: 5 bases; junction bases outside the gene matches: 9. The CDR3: CASSYSGGGAGTEAFF. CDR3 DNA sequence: TGTGCCAGCAGTTACTCCGGAGGGGGCGCAGGGACTGAAGCTTTCTTT.

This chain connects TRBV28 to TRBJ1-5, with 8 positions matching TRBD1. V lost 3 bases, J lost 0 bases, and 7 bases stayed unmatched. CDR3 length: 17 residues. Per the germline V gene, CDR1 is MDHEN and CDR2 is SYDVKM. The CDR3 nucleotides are TGTGCCAGCAGTTTCTCGGGACAGGTCTATAGCAATCAGCCCCAGCATTTT. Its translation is CASSFSGQVYSNQPQHF.